What follows describes a single T cell receptor (beta chain). This record belongs to a study of CD8 T cells in Susac syndrome. Random hexamers were used to reverse transcribe 0.5 to 1 ug of RNA. Amplification of the TCR beta CDR3 was carried out by immunoSEQ multiplex PCR, which spanned a total of 54 Vbeta and 13 Jbeta segments. Via MiXCR, TCRdb re-called the immunoSEQ multiplex PCR reads, giving one row per CDR3 protein. The profile shows about 190,000 distinct CDR3 sequences, around nine tenths of them singletons. Sequencing was done on a sample of CD4+ T cells from PBMCs. This TCR was recovered from a human donor with Susac syndrome.

CDR3 coding DNA: TGTGCCAGCACCAGACTAGCGGCCTACAATGAGCAGTTCTTC. Amino acid sequence: CASTRLAAYNEQFF. V and J are TRBV7-2 and TRBJ2-1; 9 bases line up with TRBD2. Unmatched junction bases numbered 3, after V lost 7 bases and J lost 2 bases. Germline CDR1 reads SGHTA; CDR2 reads FQGNSA. This CDR3 has 14 residues.